Shown below are 4 T cell receptor beta chains from a single sample sequenced in a study of radiation and T cells in renal cell carcinoma. Time point denoted: blood 2 weeks post-SBRT. Sample treatment: 15 Gy SBRT to primary tumor, nephrectomy 4 weeks later. The assay was immunoSEQ multiplex PCR, and TCRdb's table has in-frame clones only and misses some. The table records some 76,000 clones, around 76% of them present only once. The sequences come from blood, collected from a patient whose treatment included radiotherapy and nephrectomy. The origin of the receptors is a man aged 55-75 years with renal cell carcinoma.

The chain is built from TRBV27 and TRBJ1-2; D is perhaps TRBD1 (6 bases). Germline-derived CDR1 and CDR2 are MNHEY and SMNVEV (reference sequence). The CDR3 contains 15 residues. The germline V and J ends were trimmed by 2 bases and 2 bases, with 12 bases remaining between them. CDR3 sequence (DNA): TGTGCCAGCAGTTTAAGTACAGGGAGGAACTATGGCTACACCTTC. Protein sequence: CASSLSTGRNYGYTF.

The V call is TRBV19, the J call TRBJ2-2; D perhaps matches TRBD2 (5 bases). Germline CDR1 and CDR2: LNHDA and SQIVND (reference sequence). Trimming removed 4 bases from V and 2 bases from J, with 14 bases in between. The CDR3 is 16 residues long. The CDR3 nucleotides read TGTGCCAGTAGTAACCCTCTAGCCCCTAACACCGGGGAGCTGTTTTTT. Amino acids: CASSNPLAPNTGELFF.

V and J are TRBV15 and TRBJ2-3; 10 bases align to TRBD2. Trimming removed 3 bases from V and 0 bases from J; junction bases left unmatched: 3. Germline-derived CDR1 and CDR2 are LNHNV and YYDKDF (reference sequence). The CDR3 is made up of 16 amino acids. The CDR3 loop reads CATSSASGSSTDTQYF. CDR3 DNA sequence: TGTGCCACCAGCAGTGCTAGCGGGAGTAGCACAGATACGCAGTATTTT.

The chain links TRBV28 to TRBJ1-2, with a weak D call TRBD1 (5 bases). Between the trimmed V and J ends, which lost 1 base and 8 bases, there was a span of 14 bases. Germline-derived CDR1 and CDR2 are MDHEN and SYDVKM. The CDR3 spans 14 residues. The CDR3: CASSLSLPEGGYTF. The DNA of the CDR3 is TGTGCCAGCAGTTTATCCCTCCCTGAGGGGGGCTACACCTTC.